The T cell receptor (beta chain) described here comes from a study of blood T cell repertoires in COVID-19 (TCRdb year 2020). Looking at the study overall: Collaborator samples came from the United States, Italy and Spain and covered acute and convalescent phases of COVID-19. The prospective study material was composed of cDNA or gDNA derived from T cells, B-cell-depleted T cells, or PBMCs. The dataset comprised deeply sampled blood TCRbeta repertoires from subjects exposed to, actively infected with, or recovered from COVID-19. The repertoires were made available in a free public database intended to serve as a resource for research on the immune response to SARS-CoV-2. The samples were drawn from the first 160 participants of the ongoing ImmuneRACE study and from 1,254 subjects provided by 6 global collaborators. Sample metadata almost always included a de-identified subject ID, COVID-19 status, age in years and sex. Where available, HLA class I and class II types were obtained from metadata supplied by the sample provider rather than from assay-based typing.

The paper as a whole reports these results and caveats: How much clinical and demographic metadata was included differed by source and by participant, and the metadata was provided uncurated.

There are 14 amino acids in the CDR3, from cysteine to phenylalanine inclusive. The CDR3 DNA has 42 bases and is translated from base 1. The V and J ends are trimmed by 2 bases and 7 bases, leaving 12 bases between them. From a lookup of the germline V gene, CDR1 and CDR2 are SGHDN and FVKESK. Samples from volunteer blood donors who had recovered from COVID-19 were contributed by a second Seattle source. Each collaborating institution followed its own protocols to collect whole blood in K2EDTA tubes. For TCRbeta analysis, collaborators shipped samples as frozen whole blood, isolated PBMCs, or DNA extracted from either of those sample types. TCRbeta CDR3 regions were amplified from genomic DNA using the immunoSEQ Assay, a bias-controlled multiplex PCR. In the source study's methods: Nucleated cell counts per sample were estimated from amplification of reference gene primers within the assay. To quantify the absolute abundance of each unique TCRbeta CDR3 rearrangement, sequence reads were collapsed and filtered. Productive Simpson clonality was computed per sample as the square root of Simpson's diversity index over productive rearrangements. TCRdb obtained this table from immuneACCESS and retained in-frame rearrangements with V and J assigned. These tables miss some clones; where compared with another copy, unresolved V genes account for less than half of the shortfall, and the remainder is unexplained. That table furnishes V, J and clone size, whereas the DNA furnished D and trimming. Within this sample are approximately 170,000 clones, with over 75% of them counted one time only. Jointly, the top ten make up under 15% of the sample.

A note on this clone: There is no known antigen for this receptor. No base quality information exists; no much larger clone differs at one position.

This sequence was found in an older man who had recovered from COVID-19. The sample consisted of peripheral blood. The chain was built from TRBV14 and TRBJ2-1; the D gene identity is not certain. CDR3 protein: CASSQTNIWNEQFF. The nucleotides are TGTGCCAGCAGCCAAACGAACATCTGGAATGAGCAGTTCTTC.